What follows is one T cell receptor (beta chain) and its context. The antigen remains undetermined. PCR was performed using 60 Vbeta and 13 Jbeta primers. The method was immunoSEQ multiplex PCR; TCRdb's version includes in-frame clones alone and lacks a portion of them. The table records 90,000 to 120,000 clones, about 81% of them present only once. The record originates from a study of cytomegalovirus exposure and HLA in healthy donors. Whole-study findings and limits: Other equally common chains were less clonally expanded than HLA-associated TCR beta chains, a later analysis showed. Per a prior analysis, the majority of TCR beta V segments were productive roughly 90% or roughly 30% of the time.

Trimming cost V 0 bases and J 8 bases, with 13 bases left between them. In germline, CDR1 is LNHDA, CDR2 SQIVND (reference sequence). The CDR3 is 15 amino acids. The clonotype originates from a man aged 25-40 years in good health and CMV-seropositive. The rearrangement links TRBV19 to TRBJ1-4; the D gene is possibly TRBD1 (5 bases). Sequenced: PBMCs. CDR3 sequence: CASSIDLGRGEKLFF. In nucleotides, the CDR3 is TGTGCCAGTAGTATAGATCTCGGCCGGGGGGAAAAACTGTTTTTT.